One and the same sample provided the 21 T cell receptor beta chains below, sequenced in a study of regulatory T cells in long-lasting Graves disease. Construction of TCR beta libraries relied on iRepertoire HTBI primers and on Arm-PCR targeting CDR3 regions. MiXCR was run by TCRdb on the multiplex PCR reads, yielding one entry per CDR3 protein. Of a few hundred thousand distinct CDR3 sequences in the sample, around 11% are singletons; the top ten hold approximately 17%. Indicated time point: newly diagnosed GD, antithyroid drugs for less than 3 months. TCR sequences were obtained from RNA taken from PBMCs. The sample also formed part of further work on T cells in Graves' hyperthyroidism and ophthalmopathy.

Sequencing used peripheral blood mononuclear cells (PBMCs), obtained at new diagnosis, from a patient treated with antithyroid drugs. These receptors were collected from a woman in her late teens or twenties with Graves disease.

This clonotype was recorded a few times. The chain couples TRBV4-3 to TRBJ2-7, with 12 positions matching TRBD2. The V segment lost 9 bases and the J segment 1 base; nucleotides outside the gene matches: 7. This CDR3 contains 15 residues. Per germline, CDR1 LGHNA and CDR2 YSLEER. DNA for the CDR3: TGCGCCAGGGCCCGACTAGCGGGGGCTTCCTACGAGCAGTACGTC. It translates to CARARLAGASYEQYV.

This clonotype was observed a handful of times. The chain links TRBV7-2 to TRBJ2-2; 8 bases are shared with TRBD1. V dropped 6 bases and J dropped 7; count of bases not matched to a gene: 10. This CDR3 comprises 15 residues. In germline, CDR1 is SGHTA, CDR2 FQGNSA. The CDR3 nucleotides read TGTGCCAGCAGATCTTACAGGGGGGACAGCGGGGAGCTGTTTTTT. Translation: CASRSYRGDSGELFF.

This clonotype was recorded many times. The chain joins TRBV11-2 to TRBJ1-1, with D unresolved. Germline lookup yields CDR1 SGHAT and CDR2 FQNNGV. The CDR3 sequence is 15 residues long. The V end was cut by 5 bases, the J end by 2 bases, with 15 bases between. DNA of the CDR3: TGTGCCAGCAGCATAAACCTGGGCGAAAACACTGAAGCTTTCTTT. Its translation: CASSINLGENTEAFF.

Concerning this clonotype itself: A read error may be the cause here, since a much bigger clone is one base away. V usage is TRBV7-9 and J usage is TRBJ1-5, with 8 bases that match TRBD1. CDR3 length: 13 amino acids. Germline V lookup: CDR1 SEHNR, CDR2 FQNEAQ (reference sequence). CDR3 nucleotides: TGTGCCAGCAGCGCAGGGGACAGGCAGCCCCGGCATTTT. The encoded protein is CASSAGDRQPRHF.

This clonotype was observed many times. The gene calls are TRBV4-3 and TRBJ1-2, with TRBD1 identical over 8 bases. The V gene's germline CDR1 is LGHNA and CDR2 YSLEER. The CDR3 sequence is 15 residues long. J was trimmed by 4 bases and V by 1 base; bases with no gene match: 5. For the CDR3, the DNA is TGCGCCAGCAGCCAAGTTGCGGGACAGGTCTATGGCTACACCTTC. It is translated as CASSQVAGQVYGYTF.

The V gene is TRBV7-9, the J gene TRBJ2-3, with D perhaps given as TRBD1 or TRBD2 (5 bases each). Germline CDR1 is SEHNR and CDR2 is FQNEAQ (reference sequence). The V gene lost 6 bases and the J gene lost 0 bases, with 31 bases spanning the gap. This CDR3 has 21 amino acids. In DNA form, the CDR3 reads TGTGCCAGCAGATCCTGGGGACGGAAAGCCCATACGAAAGCTAGCACAGATACGCAGTATTTT. It translates to CASRSWGRKAHTKASTDTQYF.

This clonotype was detected many times. Written as DNA, the CDR3 is TGTGCCAGCAGTGATCAGTTCACTGAAGCTTTCTTT. Amino acids: CASSDQFTEAFF. The chain recombines TRBV6-1 with TRBJ1-1, with no clear D. Trimming left V 3 bases short and J 4 bases short, with 6 bases between. Per the germline V gene, CDR1 is MNHNS and CDR2 is SASEGT. The CDR3 length is 12 residues.

About this clonotype itself: This could be a read error, since a much larger clone is one nucleotide away. This sequence joins TRBV7-9 and TRBJ2-5; TRBD2 might be the D (5 bases). This CDR3 has 14 amino acids. In germline, CDR1 is SEHNR, CDR2 FQNEAQ (reference sequence). This chain's CDR3 is CACSPGLRRETQYF. In DNA, the CDR3 is TGTGCCTGCAGCCCCGGGTTACGGAGGGAGACCCAGTACTTC.

The rearrangement uses TRBV7-8 and TRBJ2-3; D gene uncertain. The CDR3 sequence is 14 residues long. Germline V gives CDR1 SGHVS, CDR2 FQNEAQ. The germline V and J ends were trimmed by 0 bases and 6 bases, with 10 bases remaining between them. In nucleotides, the CDR3 is TGTGCCAGCAGCTTAGCGCGAGTTCCGGATACGCAGTATTTT. Amino acid sequence: CASSLARVPDTQYF.

In its sample, this clonotype was seen many times. This chain connects TRBV27 to TRBJ1-5; D is uncertain. The CDR3 contains 13 residues. CDR1 and CDR2 (germline): MNHEY, SMNVEV (reference sequence). V was pared by 5 bases and J by 5 bases, with 10 bases between. This CDR3 reads CASSPYPDQPQHF. As DNA, the CDR3 is TGTGCCAGCAGTCCGTACCCCGATCAGCCCCAGCATTTT.

This clonotype was observed many times. The chain joins TRBV19 to TRBJ1-5, with a weak D call TRBD1 (5 bases). The CDR3 has 14 residues. Germline CDR1 reads LNHDA; CDR2 reads SQIVND (reference sequence). The V end was cut by 5 bases, the J end by 3 bases, with 11 bases between. The CDR3 nucleotides are TGTGCCAGTAGTCTCCGGGACTTCAATCAGCCCCAGCATTTT. Residues: CASSLRDFNQPQHF.

The sample holds many counts of this clonotype. The CDR3 protein is CASSSNDGGTEAFF. CDR3 DNA: TGTGCCAGCAGTTCTAATGACGGGGGTACTGAAGCTTTCTTT. The genes are TRBV6-5 and TRBJ1-1, with D perhaps matching TRBD1 (5 bases). V was shortened by 4 bases and J by 5 bases, with 14 bases between the two germline ends. Germline V gene data show CDR1 as MNHEY and CDR2 as SVGAGI. This CDR3 has 14 residues.

This clonotype was seen at least ten times. The V call is TRBV28, the J call TRBJ2-3, with D perhaps TRBD1 (6 bases). Trimming took off 3 bases at V and 2 bases at J, with 18 bases between the two ends. This CDR3 spans 17 amino acids. Germline loops: CDR1 MDHEN, CDR2 SYDVKM. The CDR3 here is CASSFPLQGKATDTQYF. CDR3 DNA sequence: TGTGCCAGCAGTTTTCCGTTACAGGGAAAAGCCACAGATACGCAGTATTTT.

This chain uses TRBV7-9 with TRBJ1-2, with a tentative D call TRBD1 (6 bases). The CDR3 has 15 amino acids. The V end was cut by 4 bases, the J end by 3 bases, with 15 bases between. Germline values: CDR1 SEHNR, CDR2 FQNEAQ (reference sequence). CDR3 nucleotides: TGTGCCAGCAGCTCGACGGTCAAGGGGGACTATGGCTACACCTTC. Encoded protein: CASSSTVKGDYGYTF.

This clonotype appeared many times. The V call is TRBV3-1, the J call TRBJ2-1; 7 nucleotides line up with TRBD2. CDR1 is LGHDT and CDR2 is YNNKEL in the germline V gene (reference sequence). The V and J ends lost 3 bases and 0 bases, in that order; junction bases with no gene match: 11. The CDR3 contains 18 residues. The CDR3 loop is CASSHQRGKLSSYNEQFF. For the CDR3, the DNA is TGTGCCAGCAGCCATCAGCGGGGTAAGCTAAGCTCCTACAATGAGCAGTTCTTC.

This clonotype was counted at least ten times. The rearrangement uses TRBV7-9 and TRBJ1-4; 8 bases fit TRBD1. Germline CDR1 is SEHNR and CDR2 is FQNEAQ (reference sequence). This CDR3 comprises 12 residues. V dropped 8 bases and J dropped 5; count of bases not matched to a gene: 1. Here the CDR3 DNA reads TGTGCCAGCGGGACAGGAAATGAAAAACTGTTTTTT. It specifies CASGTGNEKLFF. The full variable domain, completed using reference TRBV7-9 and TRBJ1-4, is DTGVSQNPRHKITKRGQNVTFRCDPISEHNRLYWYRQTLGQGPEFLTYFQNEAQLEKSRLLSDRFSAERPKGSFSTLEIQRTEQGDSAMYLCASGTGNEKLFFGSGTQLSVL.

This clonotype was observed at least ten times. V usage is TRBV6-2 or TRBV6-3 and J usage is TRBJ2-3, with TRBD1 identical over 12 bases. Per the germline V gene, CDR1 is MNHEY and CDR2 is SVGEGT. This CDR3 has 17 amino acids. Trimming at V came to 6 bases and at J to 6 bases, leaving 13 bases not matched to a gene. In DNA form, the CDR3 reads TGTGCCAGCAGACCCATTCCGGGACAGGGGGCTGGGGATACGCAGTATTTT. Its translation is CASRPIPGQGAGDTQYF.

As regards this clonotype: A far larger clone is a single base away, which makes a read error likely. This chain joins TRBV7-2 and TRBJ2-5, with D hard to call. V was clipped by 7 bases and J by 11 bases, with 29 bases between them. Germline values: CDR1 SGHTA, CDR2 FQGNSA. This CDR3 spans 16 amino acids. For the CDR3, the DNA is TGTGCCAGCATCCCAGGATCGAGAGTCTCCTACAATGAGCAGTACTTC. Protein product: CASIPGSRVSYNEQYF.

This clonotype was detected only a few times. This chain links TRBV6-2 or TRBV6-3 with TRBJ1-1; D perhaps matches TRBD1 (5 bases). Per the germline V gene, CDR1 is MNHEY and CDR2 is SVGEGT. The germline V and J ends were trimmed by 7 bases and 5 bases, with 20 bases remaining between them. This CDR3 is 15 amino acids long. CDR3 sequence: CASNRLGRTRTEAFF. As DNA, the CDR3 is TGTGCCAGCAATAGGCTGGGGAGGACACGGACTGAAGCTTTCTTT.

In DNA form, the CDR3 reads TGTGCCAGCAGCCTTAGCGGGAGTTGGAGGGAGCAGTACTTC. Translating gives CASSLSGSWREQYF. This chain connects TRBV28 to TRBJ2-7; 9 nucleotides match TRBD2. J lost 7 bases, V lost 6 bases, and 10 bases had no gene match. There are 14 residues in the CDR3. Germline values: CDR1 MDHEN, CDR2 SYDVKM.

This clonotype occurred many times. The V call is TRBV11-2, the J call TRBJ2-7; D might be TRBD1 (6 bases). The CDR3 runs to 16 residues. V was cut by 5 bases and J by 4 bases, with 21 bases left in between. Germline assignment: CDR1 SGHAT and CDR2 FQNNGV. This CDR3 reads CASSRFLGGEVYEQYF. The CDR3 bases are TGTGCCAGCAGCCGATTTTTAGGGGGAGAGGTGTACGAGCAGTACTTC.